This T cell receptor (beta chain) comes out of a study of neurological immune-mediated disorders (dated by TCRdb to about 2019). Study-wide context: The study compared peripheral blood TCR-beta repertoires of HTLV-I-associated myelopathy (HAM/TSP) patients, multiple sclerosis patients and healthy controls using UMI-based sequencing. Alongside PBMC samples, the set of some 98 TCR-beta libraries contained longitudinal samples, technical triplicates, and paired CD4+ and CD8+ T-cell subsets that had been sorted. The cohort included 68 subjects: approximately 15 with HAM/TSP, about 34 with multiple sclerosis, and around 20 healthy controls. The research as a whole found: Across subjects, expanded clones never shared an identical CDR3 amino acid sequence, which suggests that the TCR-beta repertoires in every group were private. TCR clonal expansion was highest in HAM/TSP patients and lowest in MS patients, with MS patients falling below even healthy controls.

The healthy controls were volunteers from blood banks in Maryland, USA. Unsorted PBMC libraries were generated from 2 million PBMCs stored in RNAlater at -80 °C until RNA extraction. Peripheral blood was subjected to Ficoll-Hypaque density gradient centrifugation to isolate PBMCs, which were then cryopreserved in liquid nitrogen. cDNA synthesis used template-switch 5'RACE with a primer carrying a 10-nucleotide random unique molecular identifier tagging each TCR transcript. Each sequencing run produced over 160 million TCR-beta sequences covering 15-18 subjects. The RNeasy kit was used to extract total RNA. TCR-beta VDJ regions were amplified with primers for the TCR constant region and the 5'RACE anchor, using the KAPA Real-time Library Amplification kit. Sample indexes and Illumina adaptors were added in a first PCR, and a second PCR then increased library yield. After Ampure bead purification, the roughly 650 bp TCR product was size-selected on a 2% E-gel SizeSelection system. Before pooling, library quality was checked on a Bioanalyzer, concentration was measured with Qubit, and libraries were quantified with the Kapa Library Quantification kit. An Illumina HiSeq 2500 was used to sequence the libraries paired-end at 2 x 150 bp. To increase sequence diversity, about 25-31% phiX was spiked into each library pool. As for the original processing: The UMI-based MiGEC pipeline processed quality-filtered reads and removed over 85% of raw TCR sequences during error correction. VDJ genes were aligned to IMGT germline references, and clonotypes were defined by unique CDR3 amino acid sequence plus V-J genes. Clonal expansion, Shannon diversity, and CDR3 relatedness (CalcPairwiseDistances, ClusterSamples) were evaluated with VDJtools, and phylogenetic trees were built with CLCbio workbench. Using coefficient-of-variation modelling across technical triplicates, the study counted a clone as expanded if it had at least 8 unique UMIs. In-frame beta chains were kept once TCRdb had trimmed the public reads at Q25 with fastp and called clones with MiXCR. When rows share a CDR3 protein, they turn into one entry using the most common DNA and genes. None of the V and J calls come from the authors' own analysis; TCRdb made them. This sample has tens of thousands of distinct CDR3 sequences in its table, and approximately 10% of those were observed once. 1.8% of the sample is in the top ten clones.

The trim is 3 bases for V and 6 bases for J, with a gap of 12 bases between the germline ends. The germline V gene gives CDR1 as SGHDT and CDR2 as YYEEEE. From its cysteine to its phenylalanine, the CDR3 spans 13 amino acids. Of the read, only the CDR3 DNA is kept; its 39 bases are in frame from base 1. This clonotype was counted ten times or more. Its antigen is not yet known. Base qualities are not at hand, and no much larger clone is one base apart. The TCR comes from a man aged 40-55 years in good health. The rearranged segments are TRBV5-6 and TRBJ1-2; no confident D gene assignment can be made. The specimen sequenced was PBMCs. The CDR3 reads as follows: CASSYHGRDGYTF. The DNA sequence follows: TGTGCCAGCAGCTACCACGGACGAGATGGCTACACCTTC.